The 6 T cell receptor beta chains presented below share a single source sample, sequenced in a study of T-cell memory formation after mild COVID-19. TCRdb reanalysed the 5' RACE reads using MiXCR and keeps one entry per CDR3 protein. In the table there are 250,000 to 400,000 distinct CDR3 sequences, 13% to 15% of which are singletons. Sequencing was done on a sample of PBMCs or a T cell subset sorted from them (not recorded which). The receptors here all came from a man aged 18 to 30 who had mild COVID-19 (a few samples of this study predate the infection). Cell type and time point are not known.

This clonotype was seen only a few times. The chain recombines TRBV5-5 with TRBJ2-7; TRBD1 might be the D (6 bases). The ends were cut back, 3 bases at V and 0 bases at J, with 7 bases in the middle. CDR1 and CDR2 (germline): SGHKS, YYEKEE (reference sequence). CDR3 size: 13 residues. DNA for the CDR3: TGTGCCAGCAGCTCGGACAGCTCCTACGAGCAGTACGTC. Its translation is CASSSDSSYEQYV.

V is TRBV4-2 and J is TRBJ2-3, with D perhaps matching TRBD2 (6 bases). Trimming took off 0 bases at V and 2 bases at J, with 12 bases between the two ends. CDR3 length: 16 amino acids. Germline V CDR1 and CDR2: LGHNA, YNFKEQ. The CDR3 reads CASSQDSGVNTDTQYF. The CDR3 DNA sequence: TGTGCCAGCAGCCAAGATTCGGGGGTCAACACAGATACGCAGTATTTT.

The chain uses TRBV5-1 and TRBJ2-1; either TRBD1 or TRBD2 may supply D (5 bases each). Germline V gives CDR1 SGHRS, CDR2 YFSETQ. This CDR3 has 15 residues. V gave up 5 bases and J gave up 6 bases, with 18 bases separating them. The CDR3 DNA follows: TGCGCCAGCAGACCTCCGGGGCAGGGTTCCAATGAGCAGTTCTTC. It is translated as CASRPPGQGSNEQFF.

This clonotype was observed at least ten times. V gene TRBV7-3 combines with J gene TRBJ2-3; 8 bases line up with TRBD2. CDR1 and CDR2 from the germline V gene are SGHTA and FQGTGA. Losses at the gene ends were 0 bases for V and 5 bases for J; bases not matched to a gene: 4. The CDR3 is made up of 15 amino acids. The CDR3 loop reads CASSLTRGGQDTQYF. CDR3 coding DNA: TGTGCCAGCAGCTTAACTCGGGGGGGCCAAGATACGCAGTATTTT. Supplemented by reference TRBV7-3 and TRBJ2-3, the full variable domain reads GAGVSQTPSNKVTEKGKYVELRCDPISGHTALYWYRQSLGQGPEFLIYFQGTGAADDSGLPNDRFFAVRPEGSVSTLKIQRTERGDSAVYLCASSLTRGGQDTQYFGPGTRLTVL.

The chain couples TRBV7-2 to TRBJ2-3; D uncertain. CDR3 length equals 15 residues. Trimming took 2 bases from V and 0 from J, leaving 9 bases between them. Germline CDR1 SGHTA, CDR2 FQGNSA. CDR3 sequence: CASSLFDLSTDTQYF. The CDR3 nucleotides are TGTGCCAGCAGCTTATTTGACCTTAGCACAGATACGCAGTATTTT.

The chain uses TRBV5-1 and TRBJ1-3; TRBD1 matches at 7 bases. The CDR3 has 16 amino acids. Germline values: CDR1 SGHRS, CDR2 YFSETQ. V trimming: 0 bases; J trimming: 0 bases; junction bases outside the gene matches: 3. Here the CDR3 DNA reads TGCGCCAGCAGCTTGGACAGGGGCCTCTCTGGAAACACCATATATTTT. Its protein is CASSLDRGLSGNTIYF.